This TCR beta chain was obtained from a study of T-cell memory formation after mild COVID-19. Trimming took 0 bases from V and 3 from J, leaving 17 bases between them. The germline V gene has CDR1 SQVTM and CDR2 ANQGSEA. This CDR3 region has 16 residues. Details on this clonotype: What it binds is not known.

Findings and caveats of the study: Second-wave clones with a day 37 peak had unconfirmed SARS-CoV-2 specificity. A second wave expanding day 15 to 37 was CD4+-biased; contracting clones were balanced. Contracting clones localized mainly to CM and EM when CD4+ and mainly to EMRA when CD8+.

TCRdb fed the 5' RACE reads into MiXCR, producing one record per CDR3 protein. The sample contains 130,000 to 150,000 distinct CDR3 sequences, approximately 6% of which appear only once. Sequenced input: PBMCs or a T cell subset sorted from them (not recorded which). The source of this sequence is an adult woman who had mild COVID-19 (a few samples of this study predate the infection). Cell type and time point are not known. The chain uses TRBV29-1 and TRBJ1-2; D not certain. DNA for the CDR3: TGCAGCGTTGAAGATCCCCTTTCGACGGGATACTATGGCTACACCTTC. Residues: CSVEDPLSTGYYGYTF.